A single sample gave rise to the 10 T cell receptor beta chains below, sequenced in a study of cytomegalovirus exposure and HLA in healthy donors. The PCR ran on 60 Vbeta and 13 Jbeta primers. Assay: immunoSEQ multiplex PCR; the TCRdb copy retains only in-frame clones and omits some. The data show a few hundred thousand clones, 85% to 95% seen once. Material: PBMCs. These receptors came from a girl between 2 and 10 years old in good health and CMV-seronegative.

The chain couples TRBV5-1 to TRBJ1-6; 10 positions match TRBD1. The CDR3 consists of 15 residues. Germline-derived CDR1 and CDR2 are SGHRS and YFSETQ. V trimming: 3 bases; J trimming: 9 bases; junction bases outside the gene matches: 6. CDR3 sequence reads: CASSSGQGEGSPLHF. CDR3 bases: TGCGCCAGCAGCTCTGGACAGGGGGAGGGTTCACCCCTCCACTTT.

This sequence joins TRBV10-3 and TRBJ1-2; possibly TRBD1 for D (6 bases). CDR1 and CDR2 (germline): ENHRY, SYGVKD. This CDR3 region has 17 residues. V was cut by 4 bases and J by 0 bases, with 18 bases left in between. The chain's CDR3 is CAISARDTEPTNYGYTF. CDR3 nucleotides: TGTGCCATCAGTGCCCGGGACACAGAACCTACTAACTATGGCTACACCTTC.

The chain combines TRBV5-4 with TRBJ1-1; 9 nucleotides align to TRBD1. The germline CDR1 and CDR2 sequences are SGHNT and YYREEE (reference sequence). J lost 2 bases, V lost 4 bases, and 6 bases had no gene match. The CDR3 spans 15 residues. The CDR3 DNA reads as TGTGCCAGCAGCCCAGGGACAGGGATAAACACTGAAGCTTTCTTT. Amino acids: CASSPGTGINTEAFF.

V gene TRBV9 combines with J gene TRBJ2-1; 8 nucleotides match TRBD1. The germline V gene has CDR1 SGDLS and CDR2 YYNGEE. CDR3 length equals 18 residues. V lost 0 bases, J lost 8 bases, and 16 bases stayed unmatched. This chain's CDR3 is CASSVETTAGQGWDEQFF. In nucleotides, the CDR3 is TGTGCCAGCAGCGTAGAAACTACAGCTGGACAGGGATGGGATGAGCAGTTCTTC.

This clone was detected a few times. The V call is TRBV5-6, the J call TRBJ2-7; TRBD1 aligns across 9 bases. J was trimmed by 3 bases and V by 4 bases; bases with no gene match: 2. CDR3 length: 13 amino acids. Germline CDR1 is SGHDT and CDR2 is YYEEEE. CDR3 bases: TGTGCCAGCAGCGGGGGACAGGGCTACGAGCAGTACTTC. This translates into CASSGGQGYEQYF. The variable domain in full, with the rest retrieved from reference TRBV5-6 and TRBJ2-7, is DAGVTQSPTHLIKTRGQQVTLRCSPKSGHDTVSWYQQALGQGPQFIFQYYEEEERQRGNFPDRFSGHQFPNYSSELNVNALLLGDSALYLCASSGGQGYEQYFGPGTRLTVT.

CDR3 DNA: TGTGCCAGCAGCTCAGGGGGCATGAACACTGAAGCTTTCTTT. Its protein is CASSSGGMNTEAFF. This chain joins TRBV7-3 and TRBJ1-1, with 8 nucleotides matching TRBD1. The CDR3 has 14 amino acids. From germline, CDR1 is SGHTA and CDR2 FQGTGA. Trimming took 4 bases from V and 0 from J; bases not matched to a gene: 1. Using reference TRBV7-3 and TRBJ1-1 for the parts outside the CDR3, the full variable domain is GAGVSQTPSNKVTEKGKYVELRCDPISGHTALYWYRQSLGQGPEFLIYFQGTGAADDSGLPNDRFFAVRPEGSVSTLKIQRTERGDSAVYLCASSSGGMNTEAFFGQGTRLTVV.

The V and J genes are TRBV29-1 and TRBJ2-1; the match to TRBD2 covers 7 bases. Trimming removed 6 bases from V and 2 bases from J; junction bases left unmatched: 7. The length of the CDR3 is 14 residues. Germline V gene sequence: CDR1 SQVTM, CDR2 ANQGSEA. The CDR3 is CSVERAGAYNEQFF. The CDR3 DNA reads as TGCAGCGTAGAGAGGGCGGGGGCCTACAATGAGCAGTTCTTC.

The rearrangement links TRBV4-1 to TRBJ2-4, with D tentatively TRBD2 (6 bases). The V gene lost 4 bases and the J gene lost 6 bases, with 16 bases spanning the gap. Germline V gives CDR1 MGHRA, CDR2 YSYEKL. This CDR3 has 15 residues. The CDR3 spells CASSPLGLAGNIQYF. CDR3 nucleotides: TGCGCCAGCAGCCCTCTGGGACTGGCCGGAAACATTCAGTACTTC.

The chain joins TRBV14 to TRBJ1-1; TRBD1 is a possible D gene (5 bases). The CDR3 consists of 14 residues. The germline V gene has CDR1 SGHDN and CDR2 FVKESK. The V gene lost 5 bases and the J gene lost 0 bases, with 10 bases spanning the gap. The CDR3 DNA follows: TGTGCCAGCAGCTCAGGAGGGGTGAACACTGAAGCTTTCTTT. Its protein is CASSSGGVNTEAFF.

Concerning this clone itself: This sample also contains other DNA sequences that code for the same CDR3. The CDR3 sequence is CASSNRPSGANVLTF. CDR3 sequence (DNA): TGTGCCAGTAGTAACAGACCCTCTGGGGCCAACGTCCTGACTTTC. This chain connects TRBV19 to TRBJ2-6; no definite D call. Germline loops: CDR1 LNHDA, CDR2 SQIVND (reference sequence). This CDR3 region has 15 residues. Between the trimmed V and J ends, which lost 4 bases and 0 bases, there was a span of 7 bases.